This T cell receptor (beta chain) stems from a study of control samples from healthy donors and cancer patients (dated by TCRdb to 2018 to 2021). Cut back by 0 bases and 0 bases, the V and J ends lie 7 bases apart. The cysteine opens and the phenylalanine closes a CDR3 of 15 amino acids. Kept here is only the CDR3 DNA, which spans 45 bases and is read in frame from base 1. CDR1 and CDR2 were assigned from the germline V gene as MRHNA and SNTAGT. Library construction relied on the immunoSEQ multiplex PCR assay. TCRdb re-hosts the immuneACCESS table, in-frame sequences only. Its copies lack some clones; in the studies checked, an unresolved V gene accounts for under half of them, and the cause for the rest is not known. The sample yields around 100,000 clones; just over 85% were counted once. The top ten clonotypes cover less than 15% of the sample. Worth noting for this clone: What antigen it recognizes has not been identified. Base-call qualities are not available, and no considerably larger clone is one nucleotide away.

The sample was blood. This receptor chain uses TRBV6-4 and TRBJ2-3, with no D gene named confidently. The receptor was isolated from a young man in good health. For the CDR3, the sequence is CASSDSAASTDTQYF. The DNA sequence follows: TGTGCCAGCAGTGACTCGGCGGCTAGCACAGATACGCAGTATTTT.